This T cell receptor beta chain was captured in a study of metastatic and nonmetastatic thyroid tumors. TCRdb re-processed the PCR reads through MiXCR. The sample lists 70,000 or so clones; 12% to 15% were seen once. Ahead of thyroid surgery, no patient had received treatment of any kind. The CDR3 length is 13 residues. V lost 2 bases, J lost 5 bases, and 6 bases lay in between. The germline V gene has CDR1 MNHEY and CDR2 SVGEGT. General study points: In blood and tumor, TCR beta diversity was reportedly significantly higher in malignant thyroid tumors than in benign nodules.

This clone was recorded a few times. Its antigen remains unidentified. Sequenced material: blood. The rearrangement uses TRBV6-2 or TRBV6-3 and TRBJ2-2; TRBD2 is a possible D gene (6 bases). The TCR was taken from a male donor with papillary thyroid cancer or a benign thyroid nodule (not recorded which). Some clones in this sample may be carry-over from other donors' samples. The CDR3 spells CASSYRGTGELFF. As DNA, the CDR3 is TGTGCCAGCAGTTACCGGGGGACCGGGGAGCTGTTTTTT.